The source of this T cell receptor (beta chain) is a study of blood T cell repertoires in COVID-19. Study at large: Samples representing acute and convalescent COVID-19 were sourced from the United States, Italy and Spain. T cells, B-cell-depleted T cells, or PBMCs supplied cDNA or gDNA.

Assay used: immunoSEQ multiplex PCR; TCRdb lists only in-frame clones, some missing. The data contain about 160,000 clones, 70% to 90% of them singletons. The sample consisted of peripheral blood. This clonotype was sampled from a man of 80 years or more with COVID-19, enrolled during active disease.

The CDR3 DNA reads TGTGCCAGCACCCTGACAGGGGCACGACGAGCTTTCTTT. Translation: CASTLTGARRAFF. The chain links TRBV12-3 or TRBV12-4 to TRBJ1-1; the match to TRBD1 covers 8 bases. With 7 bases clipped from V and 10 bases from J, the junction kept 11 bases outside the gene matches. The CDR3 length is 13 residues.